These 31 T cell receptor beta chains were sequenced from one sample in a study of blood T cell repertoires in COVID-19. Here immunoSEQ multiplex PCR was the method, and the copy in TCRdb shows in-frame clones only, minus some. Of 210,000 or so clones in the sample, roughly nine tenths were seen once. Input material: PBMCs or T cells enriched from blood (not recorded which). The receptors shown here come from a woman between 50 and 59 years old in a cohort exposed to, infected with or recovered from COVID-19 (not recorded which).

This chain links TRBV27 with TRBJ1-5; 7 nucleotides align to TRBD1. This CDR3 is 19 amino acids long. Per germline, CDR1 MNHEY and CDR2 SMNVEV (reference sequence). Losses at the gene ends were 2 bases for V and 2 bases for J; bases not matched to a gene: 15. CDR3 amino acids: CASSLKPRDRLVGNQPQHF. The CDR3 DNA sequence: TGTGCCAGCAGTTTAAAACCTCGGGACAGATTGGTTGGCAATCAGCCCCAGCATTTT.

This chain uses TRBV10-1 with TRBJ1-1, with D perhaps TRBD1 (6 bases). CDR3 size: 17 residues. V was trimmed by 6 bases and J by 7 bases, leaving 27 bases between them. The germline V gene encodes CDR1 WNHNN and CDR2 SYGVQD (reference sequence). CDR3 nucleotides: TGCGCCAGCAGCTACTTCGGCGGGGGGCCAAGACTATGTGAAGCTTTCTTT. It yields the protein CASSYFGGGPRLCEAFF.

The chain combines TRBV5-1 with TRBJ2-3, with TRBD2 matching over 15 bases. Germline assignment: CDR1 SGHRS and CDR2 YFSETQ. With 2 bases clipped from V and 1 base from J, the junction kept 8 bases outside the gene matches. The CDR3 contains 19 residues. The CDR3 nucleotides are TGCGCCAGCAGCTTTAGGACTAGCGGGGGGGCATTTCGCACAGATACGCAGTATTTT. Encoded protein: CASSFRTSGGAFRTDTQYF. The variable domain in full, completed from reference TRBV5-1 and TRBJ2-3, reads KAGVTQTPRYLIKTRGQQVTLSCSPISGHRSVSWYQQTPGQGLQFLFEYFSETQRNKGNFPGRFSGRQFSNSRSEMNVSTLELGDSALYLCASSFRTSGGAFRTDTQYFGPGTRLTVL.

The V call is TRBV6-1, the J call TRBJ2-7; 8 bases agree with TRBD1. J gave up 5 bases and V 3 bases, and 3 bases lay outside the gene matches. This CDR3 comprises 13 residues. CDR1 MNHNS and CDR2 SASEGT come from the germline V gene. The CDR3 reads CASSDQTGDEQYF. The CDR3 nucleotides are TGTGCCAGCAGTGACCAGACAGGGGACGAGCAGTACTTC.

This chain connects TRBV7-2 to TRBJ1-2; D is unclear. Per germline, CDR1 SGHTA and CDR2 FQGNSA. V was trimmed by 1 base and J by 5 bases, leaving 8 bases between them. The CDR3 extends over 13 amino acids. This chain's CDR3 is CASSLDSHYGYTF. The CDR3 bases are TGTGCCAGCAGCTTAGACAGCCATTATGGCTACACCTTC. Full variable domain (outside the CDR3, taken from reference TRBV7-2 and TRBJ1-2): GAGVSQSPSNKVTEKGKDVELRCDPISGHTALYWYRQSLGQGLEFLIYFQGNSAPDKSGLPSDRFSAERTGGSVSTLTIQRTQQEDSAVYLCASSLDSHYGYTFGSGTRLTVV.

The V gene is TRBV7-9, the J gene TRBJ2-5, with 10 bases that match TRBD1. The CDR3 sequence is 15 residues long. Germline CDR1 and CDR2: SEHNR and FQNEAQ (reference sequence). J gave up 3 bases and V 3 bases, and 4 bases lay outside the gene matches. CDR3 nucleotide sequence: TGTGCCAGCAGCTTCGACGGACAGGGGGAAGAGACCCAGTACTTC. Its protein is CASSFDGQGEETQYF.

The chain is built from TRBV19 and TRBJ1-5, with TRBD1 matching 8 bases. Trimming at V came to 5 bases and at J to 4 bases, leaving 4 bases not matched to a gene. There are 14 residues in the CDR3. Per germline, CDR1 LNHDA and CDR2 SQIVND (reference sequence). For the CDR3, the DNA is TGTGCCAGTAGTGTTGGACAGGGAAATCAGCCCCAGCATTTT. Its protein product is CASSVGQGNQPQHF. Together with reference TRBV19 and TRBJ1-5, the CDR3 gives the full variable domain: DGGITQSPKYLFRKEGQNVTLSCEQNLNHDAMYWYRQDPGQGLRLIYYSQIVNDFQKGDIAEGYSVSREKKESFPLTVTSAQKNPTAFYLCASSVGQGNQPQHFGDGTRLSIL.

CDR3 region: CASSLGTGRRETQYF. The CDR3 DNA reads TGTGCCAGCAGTTTAGGAACGGGGAGAAGGGAGACCCAGTACTTC. The chain carries TRBV27 and TRBJ2-5, with TRBD2 as a possible D gene (5 bases). This CDR3 comprises 15 residues. Trimming stripped 2 bases from V and 5 bases from J, with 15 bases between. CDR1 is MNHEY, CDR2 SMNVEV, per germline (reference sequence).

CDR3 sequence: CASSASGGAPEQFF. DNA for the CDR3: TGTGCCAGTAGTGCCAGCGGGGGGGCCCCAGAGCAGTTCTTC. This sequence joins TRBV19 and TRBJ2-1, with 10 bases matching TRBD2. The CDR3 is 14 residues long. Germline trimming cut 5 bases from V and 10 bases from J; bases unmatched to any gene: 8. Germline CDR1 LNHDA, CDR2 SQIVND (reference sequence).

This chain joins TRBV15 and TRBJ1-4; no clear D gene. Per the germline V gene, CDR1 is LNHNV and CDR2 is YYDKDF (reference sequence). Trimming pared 1 base from V and 8 bases from J, leaving 8 bases between. This CDR3 is built from 13 residues. The CDR3 region has the DNA TGTGCCACCAGCAGAGGGTACGAGGAAAAACTGTTTTTT. It encodes CATSRGYEEKLFF.

J is TRBJ2-1 and V is TRBV28; no clear D. There are 13 residues in the CDR3. Trimming took off 7 bases at V and 10 bases at J, with 17 bases between the two ends. Germline values: CDR1 MDHEN, CDR2 SYDVKM. CDR3 DNA: TGTGCCAGCAACGCGGCAATGAATAGAGAGCAGTTCTTC. It encodes CASNAAMNREQFF.

This sequence joins TRBV5-1 and TRBJ2-7, with TRBD2 identical over 12 bases. The V gene's germline CDR1 is SGHRS and CDR2 YFSETQ. The junction had 12 bases not matched to a gene; V was cut back by 7 bases and J by 7 bases. The CDR3 totals 15 residues. The CDR3 protein is CASAPRLAGVWEQYF. CDR3 DNA: TGCGCCAGCGCCCCCCGACTAGCGGGGGTGTGGGAGCAGTACTTC. Full variable domain (missing parts from reference TRBV5-1 and TRBJ2-7): KAGVTQTPRYLIKTRGQQVTLSCSPISGHRSVSWYQQTPGQGLQFLFEYFSETQRNKGNFPGRFSGRQFSNSRSEMNVSTLELGDSALYLCASAPRLAGVWEQYFGPGTRLTVT.

This chain connects TRBV5-1 to TRBJ1-4; a weak D match, TRBD1 (5 bases). V lost 3 bases, J lost 3 bases, and 15 bases lay in between. Germline values: CDR1 SGHRS, CDR2 YFSETQ. This CDR3 is 16 amino acids long. The CDR3 here is CASSYQTSGSNEKLFF. Written as DNA, the CDR3 is TGCGCCAGCAGCTATCAGACGTCAGGGTCTAATGAAAAACTGTTTTTT.

The V gene is TRBV10-3, the J gene TRBJ1-4, with 9 bases aligning to TRBD1. Germline lookup yields CDR1 ENHRY and CDR2 SYGVKD. Trimming cost V 2 bases and J 8 bases; bases outside gene matches: 0. The CDR3 runs to 13 residues. DNA of the CDR3: TGTGCCATCAGTGAGGGACAGGGGGAAAAACTGTTTTTT. Translated: CAISEGQGEKLFF.

V and J are TRBV5-6 and TRBJ2-7, with 9 nucleotides matching TRBD2. The CDR3 is made up of 16 amino acids. V gave up 1 base and J gave up 1 base; unmatched junction bases: 6. Per the germline V gene, CDR1 is SGHDT and CDR2 is YYEEEE. CDR3 amino acids: CASSLSLAGTSYEQYF. The CDR3 nucleotides read TGTGCCAGCAGCTTGTCCCTAGCGGGGACATCCTACGAGCAGTACTTC. Supplemented by reference TRBV5-6 and TRBJ2-7, the full variable domain reads DAGVTQSPTHLIKTRGQQVTLRCSPKSGHDTVSWYQQALGQGPQFIFQYYEEEERQRGNFPDRFSGHQFPNYSSELNVNALLLGDSALYLCASSLSLAGTSYEQYFGPGTRLTVT.

The chain is built from TRBV6-6 and TRBJ1-1; D is uncertain. The germline V gene encodes CDR1 MNHNY and CDR2 SVGAGI (reference sequence). The CDR3 is 13 amino acids. The germline V and J ends were trimmed by 6 bases and 3 bases, with 11 bases remaining between them. The CDR3 bases are TGTGCCAGCAGATCGGATGGGCACACTGAAGCTTTCTTT. Its protein product is CASRSDGHTEAFF.

The V call is TRBV11-2, the J call TRBJ2-7; possibly TRBD1 for D (5 bases). The germline V gene has CDR1 SGHAT and CDR2 FQNNGV. The V end was cut by 0 bases, the J end by 2 bases, with 8 bases between. The CDR3 covers 14 residues. CDR3 region: CASSLDTGAYEQYF. Here the CDR3 DNA reads TGTGCCAGCAGCTTAGATACAGGAGCCTACGAGCAGTACTTC.

The gene calls are TRBV19 and TRBJ2-6; weak D call: TRBD2 (5 bases). This CDR3 has 15 residues. CDR1 LNHDA and CDR2 SQIVND come from the germline V gene (reference sequence). The V end was cut by 3 bases, the J end by 0 bases, with 6 bases between. In nucleotides, the CDR3 is TGTGCCAGTAGTATCGGGAACTCTGGGGCCAACGTCCTGACTTTC. It translates to CASSIGNSGANVLTF.

The rearrangement uses TRBV7-3 and TRBJ1-1, with TRBD1 matching over 10 bases. The germline V gene has CDR1 SGHTA and CDR2 FQGTGA. CDR3 length equals 16 residues. V gave up 5 bases and J gave up 4 bases; unmatched junction bases: 10. The CDR3 coding sequence is TGTGCCAGCAGCCGAAGTGCCGGGACAGGGGTCACTGAAGCTTTCTTT. It encodes CASSRSAGTGVTEAFF.

A note on this clone: This sample includes further DNA sequences coding for the same CDR3. The V gene is TRBV3-1 (or the pseudogene TRBV3-2), the J gene TRBJ1-5; no clear D. In germline, CDR1 is LGHDT, CDR2 YNNKEL (reference sequence). This CDR3 is 13 amino acids long. Between the trimmed V and J ends, which lost 0 bases and 4 bases, there was a span of 4 bases. The CDR3 region has the DNA TGTGCCAGCAGCCAAGACAGAAATCAGCCCCAGCATTTT. It codes for CASSQDRNQPQHF.

The chain recombines TRBV30 with TRBJ1-2; D uncertain. The CDR3 is 13 amino acids. In germline, CDR1 is GTSNPN, CDR2 SVGIG (reference sequence). V was cut by 0 bases and J by 1 base, with 6 bases left in between. The CDR3 nucleotides read TGTGCCTGGAGTGTGTCGGGTAACTATGGCTACACCTTC. It is translated as CAWSVSGNYGYTF.

Only a few counts were recorded for this clone. The rearrangement joins TRBV5-1 to TRBJ2-5; the match to TRBD2 covers 10 bases. Germline loops: CDR1 SGHRS, CDR2 YFSETQ. V shed 0 bases and J 2 bases; nucleotides not matched to a gene: 4. This CDR3 contains 16 residues. The CDR3 spells CASSLVPAGGQETQYF. The DNA for the CDR3 is TGCGCCAGCAGCTTGGTTCCAGCGGGGGGGCAAGAGACCCAGTACTTC.

This chain links TRBV29-1 with TRBJ2-5; no firm D call. The CDR3 sequence is 10 residues long. The ends were cut back, 3 bases at V and 9 bases at J, with 8 bases in the middle. Germline values: CDR1 SQVTM, CDR2 ANQGSEA. The CDR3 DNA reads as TGCAGCGTTGATGAGATTGCCCAGTACTTC. Amino acids: CSVDEIAQYF.

Details on this clone: Other DNA sequences in this specimen translate into the identical CDR3. J is TRBJ1-3 and V is TRBV6-5, with unresolved D. CDR1 MNHEY and CDR2 SVGAGI come from the germline V gene. The CDR3 is 14 amino acids. V lost 2 bases to trimming and J lost 0 bases, with 5 bases between them. The CDR3 loop is CASSYEASGNTIYF. DNA of the CDR3: TGTGCCAGCAGTTACGAAGCCTCTGGAAACACCATATATTTT.

This sequence joins TRBV10-3 and TRBJ1-1; no clear D gene. V lost 5 bases to trimming and J lost 1 base, with 8 bases between them. CDR1 and CDR2 from the germline V gene are ENHRY and SYGVKD. CDR3 length: 13 amino acids. CDR3 protein: CAISSLRNTEAFF. The CDR3 nucleotides read TGTGCCATCAGTAGTCTGAGGAACACTGAAGCTTTCTTT.

This chain connects TRBV6-5 to TRBJ1-3, with 9 bases aligning to TRBD1. J lost 4 bases, V lost 6 bases, and 7 bases had no gene match. CDR1 and CDR2 (germline): MNHEY, SVGAGI. This CDR3 region has 15 residues. The DNA for the CDR3 is TGTGCCAGCAGCTCGGACAGGGGCAGGGGAAACACCATATATTTT. As protein: CASSSDRGRGNTIYF.

This chain connects TRBV28 to TRBJ2-4; D possibly corresponds to TRBD1 (6 bases). The length of the CDR3 is 17 residues. Germline V gene data show CDR1 as MDHEN and CDR2 as SYDVKM. Trimming removed 5 bases at V and 0 bases at J, with 17 bases between. CDR3 nucleotides: TGTGCCAGCAGTGACCAGCAGGGGAGTGGAGCCAAAAACATTCAGTACTTC. Translation: CASSDQQGSGAKNIQYF. Using reference TRBV28 and TRBJ2-4 for the parts outside the CDR3, the full variable domain is DVKVTQSSRYLVKRTGEKVFLECVQDMDHENMFWYRQDPGLGLRLIYFSYDVKMKEKGDIPEGYSVSREKKERFSLILESASTNQTSMYLCASSDQQGSGAKNIQYFGAGTRLSVL.

The chain recombines TRBV5-6 with TRBJ1-1; 10 bases map to TRBD1. J was trimmed by 5 bases and V by 0 bases; bases with no gene match: 10. The germline V gene has CDR1 SGHDT and CDR2 YYEEEE. CDR3 size: 17 residues. CDR3 region: CASSLDIGTGVHTEAFF. The CDR3, as DNA: TGTGCCAGCAGCTTGGACATCGGGACAGGGGTGCATACTGAAGCTTTCTTT.

This chain uses TRBV28 with TRBJ2-6; D possibly corresponds to TRBD1 (6 bases). The germline V gene encodes CDR1 MDHEN and CDR2 SYDVKM. The CDR3 totals 15 residues. V was clipped by 10 bases and J by 2 bases, with 15 bases between them. CDR3 sequence reads: CATHEGVTGANVLTF. The CDR3 nucleotides are TGTGCCACCCACGAGGGGGTCACTGGGGCCAACGTCCTGACTTTC. The variable domain in full, with the rest retrieved from reference TRBV28 and TRBJ2-6, is DVKVTQSSRYLVKRTGEKVFLECVQDMDHENMFWYRQDPGLGLRLIYFSYDVKMKEKGDIPEGYSVSREKKERFSLILESASTNQTSMYLCATHEGVTGANVLTFGAGSRLTVL.

In its sample, this clone was seen a few times. This chain joins TRBV6-6 and TRBJ1-3; a possible D gene is TRBD1 (5 bases). V was pared by 0 bases and J by 9 bases, with 18 bases between. Germline loops: CDR1 MNHNY, CDR2 SVGAGI (reference sequence). The CDR3 loop spans 16 amino acids. This CDR3 reads CASSYSTQVPLGTIYF. CDR3 coding DNA: TGTGCCAGCAGTTACTCGACACAGGTTCCTCTGGGCACCATATATTTT.

The chain has TRBV18 and TRBJ1-2, with TRBD1 matching 8 bases. The length of the CDR3 is 13 residues. With 4 bases clipped from V and 3 bases from J, the junction kept 1 base outside the gene matches. Germline assignment: CDR1 KGHSH and CDR2 LQKENI. The DNA for the CDR3 is TGTGCCAGCTCACAGGACAGGGACTATGGCTACACCTTC. Residues: CASSQDRDYGYTF.